This T cell receptor (beta chain) is drawn from a study of blood T cell repertoires in COVID-19. CDR1 and CDR2 (germline): SGHRS, YFSETQ. V was pared by 0 bases and J by 7 bases, with 6 bases between. The CDR3 loop spans 12 amino acids. Profiled with immunoSEQ multiplex PCR; TCRdb holds only in-frame clones, not every one. The sample carries 85,000 to 130,000 clones, 71% recorded once. The clonotype originates from a human donor with acute or convalescent COVID-19. The donor label of this sample is uncertain. The sequenced sample consisted of peripheral blood. The chain recombines TRBV5-1 with TRBJ2-3; a possible D gene is TRBD1 (5 bases). The CDR3 sequence is CASSLEGNTQYF. The CDR3 DNA reads as TGCGCCAGCAGCTTGGAGGGGAATACGCAGTATTTT.